Following are 14 T cell receptor beta chains from one sample sequenced in a study of T cells in Graves' hyperthyroidism and ophthalmopathy. RNA transcripts provided the source from which TCR beta CDR3 regions were amplified. HTBI primers drove first-round RT-PCR of the TCR CDR3. TCRdb passed the multiplex PCR reads through MiXCR, listing each CDR3 protein once. The repertoire holds almost 500,000 distinct CDR3 sequences, with 20% to 25% as singletons. Sequenced input: blood. The receptors were sampled from a woman aged 70 to 79 with Graves' ophthalmopathy.

The rearrangement links TRBV6-2 or TRBV6-3 to TRBJ2-3; the D gene could be TRBD1 or TRBD2 (5 bases each). V was cut by 7 bases and J by 8 bases, with 25 bases left in between. Per the germline V gene, CDR1 is MNHEY and CDR2 is SVGEGT. The CDR3 sequence is 16 residues long. The CDR3 bases are TGTGCCAGCAATAGAAGGGGCGACACGCGTCGGGGTACGCAGTATTTT. As protein: CASNRRGDTRRGTQYF.

This clonotype has just a few counts. This chain uses TRBV6-1 with TRBJ2-2; 8 nucleotides match TRBD2. Germline CDR1 reads MNHNS; CDR2 reads SASEGT. CDR3 length: 15 residues. V lost 7 bases and J lost 1; bases outside the gene matches: 5. This chain's CDR3 is CASNALAENTGELFF. The CDR3 DNA follows: TGTGCCAGCAATGCACTAGCGGAGAACACCGGGGAGCTGTTTTTT.

This clonotype showed up just a few times. The V gene is TRBV3-1, the J gene TRBJ1-1; a weak D match, TRBD1 (5 bases). Looked up from germline, CDR1 is LGHDT and CDR2 is YNNKEL (reference sequence). The CDR3 has 13 residues. V lost 9 bases, J lost 1 base, and 12 bases lay in between. The CDR3 reads CASGGGTNTEAFF. CDR3 DNA sequence: TGTGCCAGTGGGGGGGGGACGAACACTGAAGCTTTCTTT.

V is TRBV6-1 and J is TRBJ2-1; TRBD2 is a possible D gene (6 bases). V lost 7 bases, J lost 0 bases, and 28 bases lay in between. Germline V lookup: CDR1 MNHNS, CDR2 SASEGT. The CDR3 covers 20 residues. The CDR3 here is CASTTILASHRRGSYNEQFF. Written as DNA, the CDR3 is TGTGCCAGCACTACTATACTAGCCTCTCACAGAAGAGGCTCCTACAATGAGCAGTTCTTC.

The CDR3 loop reads CSVRSNTEAFF. Here the CDR3 DNA reads TGCAGCGTTCGGTCTAACACTGAAGCTTTCTTT. The chain couples TRBV29-1 to TRBJ1-1; no definite D call. The germline CDR1 and CDR2 sequences are SQVTM and ANQGSEA. The CDR3 is 11 amino acids. Trimming took off 5 bases at V and 2 bases at J, with 6 bases between the two ends.

Worth noting for this clonotype: Given a much more abundant clone one base away, this may be a read error. The rearrangement uses TRBV28 and TRBJ1-5; 8 nucleotides match TRBD1. This CDR3 contains 16 residues. J was trimmed by 5 bases and V by 6 bases; bases with no gene match: 12. The germline V gene has CDR1 MDHEN and CDR2 SYDVKM. CDR3 sequence: CASRLGVGTGHQPQHF. The CDR3, as DNA: TGTGCCAGCAGGTTAGGGGTAGGGACAGGCCATCAGCCCCAGCATTTT.

This clonotype was seen only a few times. The V gene is TRBV7-9, the J gene TRBJ2-7; D gene ambiguous. Trimming shortened V by 1 base and J by 1 base, and 11 bases separated the two germline ends. This CDR3 has 15 amino acids. Germline CDR1 reads SEHNR; CDR2 reads FQNEAQ (reference sequence). CDR3 amino acids: CASSLGLPFSYEQYF. The CDR3, as DNA: TGTGCCAGCAGCTTAGGTCTCCCCTTTTCCTACGAGCAGTACTTC.

This clonotype was observed many times. This chain links TRBV12-5 with TRBJ2-3; unclear D gene. Between the trimmed V and J ends, which lost 7 bases and 4 bases, there was a span of 3 bases. Germline V gene data show CDR1 as LGHNT and CDR2 as FRNRAP. The CDR3 is made up of 10 amino acids. The CDR3 coding sequence is TGTGCTAGTGTCGCAGATACGCAGTATTTT. Its translation is CASVADTQYF.

There are a few counts of this clonotype. The V and J genes are TRBV3-1 and TRBJ1-5; no clear D. Deletions cut 3 bases from V and 9 bases from J, with 15 bases between. The CDR3 sequence is 14 residues long. Germline CDR1 LGHDT, CDR2 YNNKEL (reference sequence). The CDR3 DNA is TGTGCCAGCAGCCAGACAACGGCGAAGGGGCCCCAGCATTTT. Translating gives CASSQTTAKGPQHF.

The chain recombines TRBV7-9 with TRBJ2-2, with a possible D match to TRBD2 (6 bases). V lost 7 bases to trimming and J lost 5 bases, with 14 bases between them. The CDR3 sequence is 14 residues long. In germline, CDR1 is SEHNR, CDR2 FQNEAQ (reference sequence). The CDR3 DNA reads TGTGCCAGCACCTTGCTCGGGACTACCGGGGAGCTGTTTTTT. As protein: CASTLLGTTGELFF.

This chain connects TRBV6-1 to TRBJ2-5; 13 bases match TRBD2. V trimming: 7 bases; J trimming: 4 bases; junction bases outside the gene matches: 9. Germline-derived CDR1 and CDR2 are MNHNS and SASEGT. This CDR3 has 16 residues. This CDR3 reads CASNRLAGGIGETQYF. The CDR3 DNA follows: TGTGCCAGCAATCGACTAGCGGGAGGTATTGGAGAGACCCAGTACTTC.

In this sample, this clonotype is medium-sized. V and J are TRBV6-2 or TRBV6-3 and TRBJ2-5; 10 bases are a match to TRBD1. J was trimmed by 5 bases and V by 7 bases; bases with no gene match: 10. Germline assignment: CDR1 MNHEY and CDR2 SVGEGT. This CDR3 has 15 residues. The CDR3 bases are TGTGCCAGCAACACCCCCGGGACAGGGGTTGAGACCCAGTACTTC. This translates into CASNTPGTGVETQYF.

The chain couples TRBV18 to TRBJ1-6, with a possible D match to TRBD1 (6 bases). CDR1 KGHSH and CDR2 LQKENI come from the germline V gene. V dropped 0 bases and J dropped 4 bases, with 10 bases sitting between them. The CDR3 consists of 16 residues. CDR3 coding DNA: TGTGCCAGCTCACCACCAACAGGGAATTATAATTCACCCCTCCACTTT. This sequence encodes CASSPPTGNYNSPLHF.

This clonotype has more than one count but fewer than ten. The CDR3 is CASAKDGGSYNEQFF. The CDR3 DNA is TGTGCCAGCGCCAAAGACGGGGGCTCCTACAATGAGCAGTTCTTC. This chain connects TRBV3-1 to TRBJ2-1; D possibly corresponds to TRBD2 (6 bases). The V end was cut by 8 bases, the J end by 0 bases, with 14 bases between. Germline V gene data show CDR1 as LGHDT and CDR2 as YNNKEL (reference sequence). The CDR3 loop spans 15 amino acids.